This T cell receptor beta chain stems from a study of beta chain features in type 1 diabetes. Broader study findings: Type 1 diabetes patients had TCRB CDR3s that were shorter (moderately but significantly so) in all four CD4+ subsets.

The germline V gene encodes CDR1 SGHDT and CDR2 YYEEEE. Trimming pared 10 bases from V and 2 bases from J, leaving 25 bases between. This CDR3 comprises 17 residues. About this clone itself: The antigen remains unidentified.

Expressed TCRB transcripts were sequenced after all isolated RNA was converted to cDNA. Clones were read by immunoSEQ multiplex PCR, and TCRdb kept only the in-frame ones, dropping some. The sample has 150,000 to 200,000 clones, roughly 65% seen once. V is TRBV5-6 and J is TRBJ1-5, with D unresolved. Input material: naive CD4+ T cells from blood. This clonotype originated in a man aged 30 to 39 with type 1 diabetes. The DNA of the CDR3 is TGTGCCGTTGGGCAGGTCAGGCGGCCCGGCGGCAATCAGCCCCAGCATTTT. This sequence encodes CAVGQVRRPGGNQPQHF.